This TCR beta chain is from a study of blood T cell repertoires in COVID-19. The data were produced by immunoSEQ multiplex PCR, yet TCRdb's version contains in-frame clones alone and is incomplete. The sample includes 200,000 to 250,000 clones, 70% to 85% of them seen just once. Germline V lookup: CDR1 SGDLS, CDR2 YYNGEE. The J segment lost 13 bases and the V segment lost 4 bases, leaving 8 bases of the junction unmatched. CDR3 size: 12 residues. Material: PBMCs or T cells enriched from blood (not recorded which). The TCR comes from a woman between 55 and 75 years old who had recovered from COVID-19. V gene TRBV9 combines with J gene TRBJ1-2, with 9 bases that match TRBD1. The CDR3 region is CASSPPDRGPTF. The CDR3 bases are TGTGCCAGCAGCCCACCGGACAGGGGCCCCACCTTC. Drawing the rest from reference TRBV9 and TRBJ1-2, the complete variable domain is DSGVTQTPKHLITATGQRVTLRCSPRSGDLSVYWYQQSLDQGLQFLIQYYNGEERAKGNILERFSAQQFPDLHSELNLSSLELGDSALYFCASSPPDRGPTFGSGTRLTVV.